This entry features one TCR beta chain sequence. This clone was seen just once. No antigen is known for it. No quality values exist for individual bases; no much larger clone is one base distant. The data are from a study of cytomegalovirus exposure and HLA in healthy donors (dated by TCRdb to 2016 to 2017). With respect to the entire study: An earlier analysis of around 600 of the donors reported 250 to 300 Gb of sequence data and roughly 100 million unique TCR beta sequences from about 180 million T cells. All discovery cohort repertoires had been generated using a single sequencing platform. In the later analysis, no new phenotypic data were used to find candidate immune exposures; instead, reliance was placed on TCR beta sequences and their occurrence across donors. The aim of the study was to test whether cataloging public T cell receptors could identify signatures of past pathogen exposure. To predict cytomegalovirus infection status, the study brought together high-throughput TCR immunosequencing, statistical association of individual TCRs with disease status, and machine learning. In a later genetic analysis, genome-wide SNP genotypes for about 55% of the roughly 700 donors were used, and that subset was treated as a discovery cohort. Donor age, sex, ethnicity and CMV serostatus were collected together with the repertoire data. About 280 gigabases of sequencing data and tens of millions of unique TCR sequences were included in an early release covering several hundred HLA-typed donors. On average, roughly 200,000 unique TCR beta nucleotide sequences were sequenced per donor among some 420 genotyped donors of the cohort, with roughly 20% of those sequences being non-productive. The T cell repertoires of 670 or so subjects were profiled by immunosequencing and related to cytomegalovirus serostatus. Both class I and class II loci were covered by HLA typing, at four-digit resolution. Of the roughly 410 genotyped donors, roughly 76% were placed in the genetic ancestry cluster associated with self-reported Caucasian donors. Because of strong linkage in the cohort, roughly five DR-DQ haplotypes were treated as single units for association and clustering. Typing coverage varied by locus: roughly 629-640 donors for A, B, C, DRB1 and DQB1; approximately 560 for DQA1; some 610 for DPA1; 400 to 480 for DPB1. Along with the approximately 700-subject first cohort, a separate validation cohort of over a hundred different subjects was used. To study patterns of TCR occurrence, a later analysis re-analyzed previously published TCR beta repertoires from more than 550 donors and added high-resolution HLA genotyping. To decide whether each TCR beta V gene segment behaved as functional or pseudogenic, an earlier analysis of several hundred of the donors relied on high-throughput TCR beta sequencing.

Its CDR3 holds 12 amino acids, cysteine through phenylalanine. Only the CDR3 portion is preserved as DNA: 36 bases, with reading frame beginning at the first base. CDR1 SQVTM and CDR2 ANQGSEA were looked up in the germline V gene. V sheds 7 bases and J sheds 3 bases, leaving 10 bases between their ends. Study-level results and caveats: An earlier analysis of approximately 570 of the donors showed that most TCR beta V segments appeared in productive rearrangements either about 87% or about 30% of the time, which broadly matched IMGT annotations. In a later analysis, most CMV-associated TCR beta chains were found to appear HLA-restricted, with HLA associations seemingly driven largely by CMV exposure. Across donors, most TCR sequences were observed very rarely, whereas some public TCRs were present in many individuals. In vitro tests confirmed that a few of the cytomegalovirus-associated TCR beta chains recognize cytomegalovirus antigens. A cluster of highly shared sequence variants was judged likely to be a technical artifact of the sequencing pipeline. When HLA alleles, especially DR and DQ, strongly co-occurred, TCR associations were difficult to assign to individual alleles. According to a later analysis, TCR association rates differed among HLA loci, with DRB1 alleles showing the most associated TCRs and HLA-C alleles showing the fewest. A further reported finding was that TCR beta sequences accurately predicted the HLA-A and HLA-B alleles for most subjects in the first cohort. In this cohort, only TCR beta chains were sequenced, and detectable features were limited by the absence of alpha or paired-chain data. Seventeen rarely observed V segments, including chromosome 9 orphons, were excluded from the earlier analysis of a few hundred of the donors because counts were too low. The 87-base-pair reads could not distinguish some IMGT-functional V segments, including TRBV6-2 and TRBV6-3, so those segments were excluded. In a later analysis, HLA-associated TCR beta chains showed more clonal expansion and lower generation probabilities than non-associated chains that were equally common. A later analysis reported that several top co-occurrence clusters appeared linked to parvovirus B19, influenza, CMV and Epstein-Barr virus. Compared with the approximately 710-donor mean, donors in an Asian-associated ancestry cluster had fewer N-insertions in productive TCRs, according to a later genetic analysis. Roughly uniform sequencing depth across donors was assumed in presence/absence analyses, although this assumption may not hold. The only immune exposure information available for the cohort was CMV serostatus. The authors suggested that the approach could potentially be extended to other disease states and immunological phenotypes. Specific HLA alleles were associated with around 18,000 TCR beta sequences at a false discovery rate of 0.05 in a later analysis. The classifier was reported to diagnose cytomegalovirus status with high specificity and sensitivity in both the original and validation cohorts. Because HLA typing was missing for some donors at each locus, association tests included only the typed subset. In a later genetic analysis, a missense DCLRE1C variant was associated with V-gene and J-gene trimming of TCR beta chains, and the association was replicated in an independent cohort. In the study, around 160 TCR beta chains were listed as associated with cytomegalovirus. Correlated functional status among segregating V segments might reflect linkage disequilibrium, but an unknown experimental factor could not be ruled out.

The cohort comprised under 700 healthy bone marrow donors. At the time of sampling, all cohort members were nominally healthy, though unrecorded immune exposures were likely present. The donor was CMV seronegative and was included in the group of approximately 350 seronegative cohort members. A peripheral blood sample was provided by each donor, and peripheral blood mononuclear cells were used for TCR beta sequencing. The Qiagen DNeasy Blood Extraction Kit was used to extract genomic DNA from the blood cell samples. The library relied on the immunoSEQ multiplex PCR assay. The multiplex PCR relied on a mix of 60 forward primers for TCR Vbeta segments and 13 reverse primers for TCR Jbeta segments. A multiplex PCR assay on genomic DNA amplified the CDR3 region of rearranged TCR beta genes. On the Illumina HiSeq System, the amplified TCR beta libraries were sequenced as 87-base-pair reads. Per the source publication's procedure: Across the 700 or so repertoires, a later analysis counted some 80 million unique TCR beta chains, approximately 12 million of which were shared by at least two donors. Raw reads were error-corrected and collapsed into unique sequences with a nearest-neighbor algorithm that merged closely related sequences to remove PCR and sequencing errors. Alignment of CDR3 sequences to IMGT reference sequences was used to assign V, D and J gene segments. For a sequence to be retained, a match of at least six nucleotides to both a V gene segment and a J gene segment was required. Rearrangements were classified as productive when the CDR3 lacked stop codons and remained in frame with V and J, and all other rearrangements were classified as non-productive. CDR3 was defined according to IMGT convention as the region running from the second conserved V-encoded cysteine to the conserved J-encoded phenylalanine. In an earlier analysis of roughly 580 of the donors, sequences lacking an unambiguous match to a single V gene segment were excluded. An earlier analysis of around 600 of the donors classified V segments as functional when productive rearrangements were above 56.7% and as segregating when the standard deviation between donors was above 5%. To diagnose cytomegalovirus status from the catalog of TCR beta chain sequences, a statistical classification framework was built. In a later analysis, TCR nucleotide sequences were compared against IMGT/GENE-DB human TR gene sequences so that V and J genes could be assigned. Using the TCRdist pipeline, a later analysis assigned CDR3 sequences along with most-parsimonious VDJ recombination scenarios. A later analysis defined each TCR beta chain by its CDR3 amino acid sequence plus V-gene family, and excluded reads lacking a unique V-gene family. As a way to deal with suspected cross-contamination and a sequencing artifact, a later analysis dropped 640 or so nucleotide sequences that were highly shared and had low generation probability. In a later analysis, a clonal expansion index was calculated for each public chain from normalized within-repertoire ranks of inferred template counts. In a later analysis, generation probabilities were computed using a VDJ recombination model fitted to out-of-frame rearrangements, and the results were checked against IGoR. Hypergeometric tests were used in a later analysis to score TCR-TCR, TCR-HLA and TCR-CMV co-occurrence, with a repertoire-size bias correction applied to the TCR pairs. A later analysis estimated false discovery rates by permuting HLA or CMV assignments 20 times. In a later analysis, co-occurring TCRs were grouped using DBSCAN, with TCRdist sequence similarity added in when clustering inside HLA-allele-positive subsets. For co-occurrence clustering, repertoires with fewer than 30,000 or more than 120,000 public chains were excluded, along with five repertoires with anomalous nucleotide sharing. The table was pulled from immuneACCESS by TCRdb, which kept in-frame rearrangements only. Such tables lose some clones; where checked, under half of the loss comes from unresolved V genes, and the rest has no known cause. D and trimming come from the DNA, and the V and J calls and clone size come from that table. This sample is represented by roughly 160,000 clones; 70% to 80% of them were singletons. The ten largest clonotypes hold approximately 1.3% of the sample.

The sequenced material came from PBMCs. The chain couples TRBV29-1 to TRBJ2-1, with a tentative D gene TRBD1 over 5 matching bases. The sequence was collected from a man aged 25 to 40 in good health and CMV-seronegative. The DNA sequence follows: TGCAGCGCTGACAGTTTCTACAATGAGCAGTTCTTC. Its protein reads: CSADSFYNEQFF.